One sample yielded the 16 T cell receptor beta chains listed below, sequenced in a study of cytomegalovirus exposure and HLA in healthy donors. The PCR made use of 60 Vbeta and 13 Jbeta primers. Profiling relied on immunoSEQ multiplex PCR, and the TCRdb table lists in-frame clones only, not all of them. The table records 130,000 to 150,000 clones, approximately 80% of them present only once. The sample comprised PBMCs. The source of these receptors is a woman aged 55 to 70 in good health and CMV-seropositive.

The sample holds many counts of this clone. V is TRBV15 and J is TRBJ2-1, with D maybe TRBD2 (5 bases). Trimming took off 0 bases at V and 8 bases at J, with 8 bases between the two ends. The CDR3 spans 13 residues. Germline CDR1 and CDR2: LNHNV and YYDKDF (reference sequence). CDR3 bases: TGTGCCACCAGCAGAGAGGGAGTTCATGAGCAGTTCTTC. This sequence encodes CATSREGVHEQFF.

The V call is TRBV29-1, the J call TRBJ2-7, with a weak D call TRBD1 (6 bases). Germline V lookup: CDR1 SQVTM, CDR2 ANQGSEA. CDR3 length: 14 residues. Trimming removed 4 bases from V and 0 bases from J, with 13 bases in between. The CDR3, as DNA: TGCAGCGTTGGAGACAGGCCAAGCTCCTACGAGCAGTACTTC. This encodes CSVGDRPSSYEQYF.

V usage is TRBV4-2 and J usage is TRBJ1-1, with D possibly TRBD1 on 5 matching bases. V was shortened by 3 bases and J by 5 bases, with 13 bases between the two germline ends. The length of the CDR3 is 14 residues. Germline values: CDR1 LGHNA, CDR2 YNFKEQ. This CDR3 is CASSHAGGGTEAFF. For the CDR3, the DNA is TGTGCCAGCAGCCACGCGGGGGGAGGGACTGAAGCTTTCTTT.

This clone was detected only once. The CDR3 sequence: CASQEVEAQYF. CDR3 DNA: TGTGCCTCCCAAGAGGTGGAGGCCCAGTACTTC. The genes are TRBV11-2 and TRBJ2-5; the D gene is possibly TRBD2 (5 bases). This CDR3 comprises 11 residues. The germline CDR1 and CDR2 sequences are SGHAT and FQNNGV. Trimming cost V 11 bases and J 9 bases, with 16 bases left between them.

The rearrangement links TRBV20-1 to TRBJ2-7; D ambiguous. The germline CDR1 and CDR2 sequences are DFQATT and SNEGSKA (reference sequence). V lost 6 bases to trimming and J lost 3 bases, with 9 bases between them. CDR3 length: 11 residues. The CDR3 reads CSAGPSYEQYF. CDR3 coding DNA: TGCAGTGCCGGCCCTAGCTACGAGCAGTACTTC.

This sequence joins TRBV15 and TRBJ1-1, with D possibly matching TRBD1 (6 bases). The CDR3 sequence is 15 residues long. Germline V gene data show CDR1 as LNHNV and CDR2 as YYDKDF (reference sequence). Trimming removed 3 bases at V and 1 base at J, with 12 bases between. The CDR3 protein is CATSSDYRENTEAFF. The CDR3 DNA is TGTGCCACCAGCAGCGACTACAGGGAGAACACTGAAGCTTTCTTT. The full variable domain, with the rest looked up from reference TRBV15 and TRBJ1-1, is DAMVIQNPRYQVTQFGKPVTLSCSQTLNHNVMYWYQQKSSQAPKLLFHYYDKDFNNEADTPDNFQSRRPNTSFCFLDIRSPGLGDTAMYLCATSSDYRENTEAFFGQGTRLTVV.

The V gene is TRBV27, the J gene TRBJ2-2, with 12 positions matching TRBD2. This CDR3 has 15 amino acids. Trimming cost V 5 bases and J 4 bases; bases outside gene matches: 2. Germline-derived CDR1 and CDR2 are MNHEY and SMNVEV (reference sequence). The CDR3, as DNA: TGTGCCAGCAGTCCTAGCGGGGGGGTCACCGGGGAGCTGTTTTTT. It specifies CASSPSGGVTGELFF.

CDR3 protein: CASSQERLAGGRGTQYF. In DNA form, the CDR3 reads TGCGCCAGCAGCCAGGAAAGACTAGCGGGAGGGCGGGGTACGCAGTATTTT. The rearrangement links TRBV4-1 to TRBJ2-3; 14 nucleotides line up with TRBD2. Looked up from germline, CDR1 is MGHRA and CDR2 is YSYEKL. J was trimmed by 8 bases and V by 3 bases; bases with no gene match: 10. The CDR3 covers 17 residues.

The chain links TRBV19 to TRBJ2-7; D might be TRBD1 (6 bases). V shed 6 bases and J shed 9 bases, with 15 bases lying between them. The CDR3 consists of 12 residues. Germline V CDR1 and CDR2: LNHDA, SQIVND (reference sequence). Here the CDR3 reads CASRKKQGVQYF. The DNA for the CDR3 is TGTGCCAGTAGAAAAAAACAGGGTGTGCAGTACTTC.

The chain uses TRBV2 and TRBJ2-7; 9 bases align to TRBD1. The germline V gene has CDR1 SNHLY and CDR2 FYNNEI. CDR3 length: 13 residues. After removal of 4 bases from V and 6 bases from J, the junction contained 4 bases not matched to a gene. The CDR3 protein is CASSATGGREQYF. The CDR3 nucleotides read TGTGCCAGCAGTGCGACAGGGGGGCGCGAGCAGTACTTC. Complete variable domain (other parts from reference TRBV2 and TRBJ2-7): EPEVTQTPSHQVTQMGQEVILRCVPISNHLYFYWYRQILGQKVEFLVSFYNNEISEKSEIFDDQFSVERPDGSNFTLKIRSTKLEDSAMYFCASSATGGREQYFGPGTRLTVT.

This chain uses TRBV28 with TRBJ2-2, with 9 bases lining up with TRBD1. V lost 5 bases, J lost 8 bases, and 6 bases stayed unmatched. CDR3 length equals 14 residues. Per the germline V gene, CDR1 is MDHEN and CDR2 is SYDVKM. CDR3 sequence (DNA): TGTGCCAGCAGTGGGACAGGGACGCTTGGGGAGCTGTTTTTT. Translating gives CASSGTGTLGELFF.

The chain uses TRBV28 and TRBJ2-1; D call uncertain. The germline V gene encodes CDR1 MDHEN and CDR2 SYDVKM. This CDR3 spans 11 amino acids. Trimming stripped 7 bases from V and 4 bases from J, with 5 bases between. For the CDR3, the DNA is TGTGCCAGCAACCTATACAATGAGCAGTTCTTC. Its translation is CASNLYNEQFF.

The chain carries TRBV7-9 and TRBJ2-1; the D gene is possibly TRBD1 (5 bases). Trimming shortened V by 1 base and J by 10 bases, and 17 bases separated the two germline ends. The CDR3 has 15 amino acids. Germline V gives CDR1 SEHNR, CDR2 FQNEAQ (reference sequence). The CDR3 is CASSLVGPALGEQFF. The CDR3 DNA follows: TGTGCCAGCAGCTTAGTGGGGCCGGCTCTCGGGGAGCAGTTCTTC.

The chain uses TRBV6-5 and TRBJ1-1, with unresolved D. This CDR3 is 12 amino acids long. Trimming removed 7 bases from V and 7 bases from J, with 13 bases in between. Germline CDR1 reads MNHEY; CDR2 reads SVGAGI. The CDR3 DNA sequence: TGTGCCAGCAACCGGGGTGATGGTGAAGCTTTCTTT. Its translation: CASNRGDGEAFF.

CDR3 sequence (DNA): TGTGCCAGCAGCCGACTAGCTCAGGCAGATACGCAGTATTTT. Translation gives CASSRLAQADTQYF. V gene TRBV7-2 combines with J gene TRBJ2-3; 7 bases line up with TRBD2. The CDR3 totals 14 residues. Germline-derived CDR1 and CDR2 are SGHTA and FQGNSA. Trimming cost V 5 bases and J 4 bases; bases outside gene matches: 6.

This clone was observed a handful of times. V usage is TRBV7-8 and J usage is TRBJ2-5; TRBD2 matches at 12 bases. CDR3 length: 13 amino acids. Germline V CDR1 and CDR2: SGHVS, FQNEAQ. CDR3 residues: CAGGLAGMETQYF. In DNA form, the CDR3 reads TGTGCAGGCGGACTAGCGGGAATGGAGACCCAGTACTTC.